This passage covers 5 T cell receptor beta chains from one sample sequenced in a study of T cell responses to AZD1222 COVID-19 vaccine. This table comes from immunoSEQ multiplex PCR, and its TCRdb copy is limited to in-frame clones, with some not included. The table shows fewer than 95,000 clones, with around 89% occurring only once. Sequenced here: peripheral blood, sampled on day 0 of AZD1222 vaccination. The receptors shown here come from an adult in good health.

The CDR3 sequence is CASSYGLALNEQFF. The CDR3 nucleotides read TGTGCCAGCAGTTACGGACTAGCTCTAAATGAGCAGTTCTTC. The V gene is TRBV6-5, the J gene TRBJ2-1; 8 nucleotides align to TRBD2. The J segment lost 7 bases and the V segment lost 2 bases, leaving 4 bases of the junction unmatched. The CDR3 runs 14 residues. In germline, CDR1 is MNHEY, CDR2 SVGAGI.

This chain uses TRBV28 with TRBJ1-2, with D unclear. Germline values: CDR1 MDHEN, CDR2 SYDVKM. This CDR3 region has 13 residues. Trimming stripped 7 bases from V and 1 base from J, with 10 bases between. CDR3: CASKVPSNYGYTF. The DNA of the CDR3 is TGTGCCAGCAAGGTACCGAGTAACTATGGCTACACCTTC.

The V call is TRBV11-2, the J call TRBJ2-3, with 11 bases matching TRBD2. The CDR3 is made up of 18 amino acids. J gave up 6 bases and V 1 base, and 12 bases lay outside the gene matches. In germline, CDR1 is SGHAT, CDR2 FQNNGV. The CDR3: CASSLVGTSGSHRDTQYF. The CDR3 DNA sequence: TGTGCCAGCAGCTTAGTAGGGACTAGCGGTTCCCACCGGGATACGCAGTATTTT.

This sequence joins TRBV2 and TRBJ1-1; tentatively, D is TRBD1 (5 bases). The CDR3 runs 16 residues. V lost 8 bases to trimming and J lost 4 bases, with 23 bases between them. The germline CDR1 and CDR2 sequences are SNHLY and FYNNEI. The CDR3, as DNA: TGTGCCAGCCTAAGGGACGGATCCATGGTTGGCACTGAAGCTTTCTTT. Translated, it gives CASLRDGSMVGTEAFF. The full variable domain, rest sourced from reference TRBV2 and TRBJ1-1, is EPEVTQTPSHQVTQMGQEVILRCVPISNHLYFYWYRQILGQKVEFLVSFYNNEISEKSEIFDDQFSVERPDGSNFTLKIRSTKLEDSAMYFCASLRDGSMVGTEAFFGQGTRLTVV.

The V and J genes are TRBV7-2 and TRBJ1-5; D gene unclear. V was clipped by 5 bases and J by 2 bases, with 16 bases between them. This CDR3 is built from 16 residues. Germline lookup yields CDR1 SGHTA and CDR2 FQGNSA. The CDR3, as DNA: TGTGCCAGCAGCCCGTCCCGGTCCAACGGCAATCAGCCCCAGCATTTT. As protein: CASSPSRSNGNQPQHF.